This is a list of T cell receptor beta chains from one sample in a study of response to subunit inactivated influenza vaccine. TCRdb independently ran MiXCR on the RT-PCR reads; one entry per CDR3 protein. The table has 250,000 to 350,000 distinct CDR3 sequences, approximately 20% seen once. Sequenced here: PBMCs from blood, sampled about 20 months after vaccination. Receptors originate from a man aged 50-75 years who received an inactivated influenza vaccine. The CDR3 runs from the conserved cysteine through the conserved F or W. The D gene is left open where the match is weak. Part of the rows lack a size; the others show once, few, many or a class for expanded clones.

clone_size: many; v_call: TRBV20-1; j_call: TRBJ1-5; d_call: .; cdr3_aa: CSAREVSNQPQHF
clone_size: many; v_call: TRBV20-1; j_call: TRBJ1-2; d_call: .; cdr3_aa: CSASNTGYGYTF
clone_size: few; v_call: TRBV12-3/TRBV12-4; j_call: TRBJ1-2; d_call: .; cdr3_aa: CASSFGSYGYTF
clone_size: few; v_call: TRBV12-3/TRBV12-4; j_call: TRBJ2-7; d_call: .; cdr3_aa: CASSSDRYEQYF
clone_size: few; v_call: TRBV29-1; j_call: TRBJ1-1; d_call: .; cdr3_aa: CSSPGDTEAFF
clone_size: few; v_call: TRBV6-5; j_call: TRBJ1-2; d_call: .; cdr3_aa: CASSYSPQPLYGYTF
clone_size: .; v_call: TRBV3-1; j_call: TRBJ2-7; d_call: .; cdr3_aa: CASSRYNLGEQYF
clone_size: few; v_call: TRBV7-2; j_call: TRBJ1-6; d_call: .; cdr3_aa: CARGAGSDNSPLHF
clone_size: .; v_call: TRBV5-4; j_call: TRBJ2-5; d_call: .; cdr3_aa: CASSPRQISETQYF
clone_size: few; v_call: TRBV7-3; j_call: TRBJ2-1; d_call: .; cdr3_aa: CASSLLGGGSNEQFF
clone_size: once; v_call: TRBV6-2/TRBV6-3; j_call: TRBJ1-1; d_call: .; cdr3_aa: CASSPHLAGLMNTEAFF
clone_size: .; v_call: TRBV6-5; j_call: TRBJ1-1; d_call: TRBD1; cdr3_aa: CASSTSPTGGTEAFF
clone_size: .; v_call: TRBV5-6; j_call: TRBJ2-7; d_call: .; cdr3_aa: CASSPDRLEQYF
clone_size: few; v_call: TRBV12-3/TRBV12-4; j_call: TRBJ1-2; d_call: .; cdr3_aa: CASSSGAVYGYTF
clone_size: few; v_call: TRBV27; j_call: TRBJ2-2; d_call: .; cdr3_aa: CASAPQGNTGELFF
clone_size: .; v_call: TRBV20-1; j_call: TRBJ2-5; d_call: .; cdr3_aa: CSANGGKETQYF
clone_size: .; v_call: TRBV5-1; j_call: TRBJ2-1; d_call: TRBD1; cdr3_aa: CASSGTESGNEQFF
clone_size: .; v_call: TRBV29-1; j_call: TRBJ2-1; d_call: TRBD2; cdr3_aa: CSVTGLAEINEQFF
clone_size: .; v_call: TRBV12-3/TRBV12-4; j_call: TRBJ1-2; d_call: TRBD1; cdr3_aa: CASSFIPTGGPYGYTF
clone_size: few; v_call: TRBV12-3/TRBV12-4; j_call: TRBJ1-1; d_call: TRBD1; cdr3_aa: CASTGGQGNTEAFF
clone_size: .; v_call: TRBV29-1; j_call: TRBJ2-2; d_call: .; cdr3_aa: CSVAGGLNTGELFF
clone_size: few; v_call: TRBV20-1; j_call: TRBJ1-1; d_call: TRBD1; cdr3_aa: CSARTGVREAFF
clone_size: few; v_call: TRBV10-3; j_call: TRBJ1-1; d_call: TRBD1; cdr3_aa: CAIRRQGNTEAFF
clone_size: few; v_call: TRBV21-1; j_call: TRBJ2-2; d_call: .; cdr3_aa: CASTPTGIFANTGELFF
clone_size: .; v_call: TRBV29-1; j_call: TRBJ2-1; d_call: TRBD2; cdr3_aa: CSALPGLAYDEQFF
clone_size: few; v_call: TRBV5-1; j_call: TRBJ1-1; d_call: TRBD1; cdr3_aa: CASSEGQGNTEAFF